One T cell receptor (beta chain) is described in this entry. A single count supports this clone. Its recognized antigen is unknown. It has no much larger one-base neighbor in the sample; base qualities were not kept. The data were obtained in a study of cytomegalovirus exposure and HLA in healthy donors (dated by TCRdb to 2016 to 2017). About the study as a whole: An earlier analysis of under 600 of the donors reported 250 to 300 Gb of sequence data and 117 million unique TCR beta sequences from 190 million or so T cells. The study aimed to test whether signatures of past pathogen exposure could be identified by cataloging public T cell receptors. Donor age, sex, ethnicity and CMV serostatus were compiled alongside the repertoire data. A later genetic analysis took genome-wide SNP genotypes for about 55% of the roughly 700 donors and used that subset as a discovery cohort. An early release that covered several hundred HLA-typed donors contained around 300 gigabases of sequencing data and 80 million or so unique TCR sequences. Of the 300 to 500 genotyped donors, more than 75% were placed in the genetic ancestry cluster associated with self-reported Caucasian donors. In a later analysis, previously published TCR beta repertoires from about 640 donors were re-analyzed and high-resolution HLA genotyping was added so that TCR occurrence patterns could be studied. HLA typing covered class I and class II loci at four-digit resolution. Four or five DR-DQ haplotypes were handled as single units for association and clustering because linkage in the cohort was strong. Typing coverage varied by locus: roughly 629-640 donors for A, B, C, DRB1 and DQB1; about 520 for DQA1; 600 to 610 for DPA1; more than 450 for DPB1. To predict cytomegalovirus infection status, the study brought together high-throughput TCR immunosequencing, statistical association of individual TCRs with disease status, and machine learning. In an earlier analysis of 500 to 650 of the donors, high-throughput TCR beta sequencing was used to judge whether each TCR beta V gene segment behaved as functional or pseudogenic. Every repertoire in the discovery cohort had been generated on one and the same sequencing platform. Along with the roughly 700-subject first cohort, a separate validation cohort of approximately 110 different subjects was used. The later analysis used no new phenotypic data to find candidate immune exposures, relying instead on TCR beta sequences and their occurrence across donors. The study used immunosequencing to profile the T cell repertoires of more than 650 subjects and linked those repertoires to cytomegalovirus serostatus. Among a few hundred genotyped donors of the cohort, an average of around 240,000 unique TCR beta nucleotide sequences were sequenced per donor, 15% to 20% of them non-productive. General study outcomes and caveats: A later genetic analysis associated a missense DCLRE1C variant with V-gene and J-gene trimming of TCR beta chains, and an independent cohort replicated the association. A later analysis found that most CMV-associated TCR beta chains appeared HLA-restricted, with HLA associations seemingly driven largely by CMV exposure. Linkage disequilibrium might explain the correlated functional status among segregating V segments, but an unknown experimental factor could not be ruled out. A few of the identified cytomegalovirus-associated TCR beta chains were confirmed in vitro to be specific for cytomegalovirus antigens. The presence/absence analyses assumed that sequencing depth was roughly uniform across donors, and that assumption may not be true. Broadly in line with IMGT annotations, most TCR beta V segments showed up in productive rearrangements about 90% or about 30% of the time in an earlier analysis of roughly 590 of the donors. The authors suggested that the approach could potentially be generalized to other disease states and immunological phenotypes. Because counts were too low, 15 to 20 rarely observed V segments, including chromosome 9 orphons, were left out of the earlier analysis of a few hundred of the donors. In a later analysis, HLA-associated TCR beta chains showed more clonal expansion and lower generation probabilities than non-associated chains that were equally common. CMV serostatus was the only immune exposure information available for the cohort. Because HLA typing was missing for some donors at each locus, association tests included only the typed subset. Cytomegalovirus status was reported to be diagnosed by the classifier with high specificity and sensitivity in both the original and validation cohorts. Some IMGT-functional V segments, including TRBV6-2 and TRBV6-3, could not be told apart with the 87-base-pair reads, so those segments were excluded. A cluster of highly shared sequence variants was judged likely to represent a technical artifact of the sequencing pipeline. In a later analysis, several top co-occurrence clusters were reported to appear linked to parvovirus B19, influenza, CMV and Epstein-Barr virus. The study gave a list of about 170 TCR beta chains associated with cytomegalovirus. A later analysis associated 17,000 or so TCR beta sequences with specific HLA alleles at a false discovery rate of 0.05. According to a later analysis, TCR association rates differed among HLA loci, with DRB1 alleles showing the most associated TCRs and HLA-C alleles showing the fewest. Assigning TCR associations to individual alleles was difficult when HLA alleles, especially DR and DQ, strongly co-occurred. Most TCR sequences were seen in very few donors, while some public TCRs were found in many individuals. A later genetic analysis reported fewer N-insertions in productive TCRs among donors in an Asian-associated ancestry cluster than the approximately 700-donor mean. A further reported finding was that TCR beta sequences accurately predicted the HLA-A and HLA-B alleles for most subjects in the first cohort. This cohort had only TCR beta chains sequenced, and the lack of alpha or paired-chain data limited which features could be detected.

Library preparation employed the immunoSEQ multiplex PCR assay. The multiplex PCR relied on a mix of 60 forward primers for TCR Vbeta segments and 13 reverse primers for TCR Jbeta segments. The CDR3 region of rearranged TCR beta genes was amplified from genomic DNA by a multiplex PCR assay. On the Illumina HiSeq System, the amplified TCR beta libraries were sequenced as 87-base-pair reads. On the study's bioinformatics: A later analysis counted some 80 million unique TCR beta chains across the 670 or so repertoires, and roughly 10 million of these chains were shared by at least two donors. Raw reads were error-corrected and collapsed into unique sequences by a nearest-neighbor algorithm in which closely related sequences were merged to remove PCR and sequencing errors. To assign V, D and J gene segments, CDR3 sequences were aligned to IMGT reference sequences. For a sequence to be retained, a match of at least six nucleotides was required to both a V gene segment and a J gene segment. Rearrangements were called productive when the CDR3 lacked stop codons and stayed in frame with V and J; all others were non-productive. Following IMGT convention, CDR3 was defined as the stretch from the second conserved V-encoded cysteine to the conserved J-encoded phenylalanine. The earlier analysis of a few hundred of the donors excluded any sequence lacking an unambiguous match to a single V gene segment. An earlier analysis of under 750 of the donors called V segments functional above 56.7% productive rearrangements and segregating when the between-donor standard deviation exceeded 5%. To diagnose cytomegalovirus status from the catalog of TCR beta chain sequences, a statistical classification framework was built. A later analysis assigned V and J genes by comparing TCR nucleotide sequences with IMGT/GENE-DB human TR gene sequences. Using the TCRdist pipeline, a later analysis assigned CDR3 sequences along with most-parsimonious VDJ recombination scenarios. In a later analysis, every TCR beta chain was defined by the combination of its CDR3 amino acid sequence and its V-gene family, and reads without a unique V-gene family were dropped. As a way to deal with suspected cross-contamination and a sequencing artifact, a later analysis dropped roughly 620 nucleotide sequences that were highly shared and had low generation probability. For each public chain, a later analysis derived a clonal expansion index from normalized ranks of inferred template counts within each repertoire. In a later analysis, generation probabilities were computed using a VDJ recombination model fitted to out-of-frame rearrangements, and the results were checked against IGoR. Hypergeometric tests were used in a later analysis to score TCR-TCR, TCR-HLA and TCR-CMV co-occurrence, with a repertoire-size bias correction applied to the TCR pairs. In a later analysis, false discovery rates were estimated by permuting HLA or CMV assignments 20 times. In a later analysis, co-occurring TCRs were grouped using DBSCAN, and TCRdist sequence similarity was added for clustering within HLA-allele-positive subsets. Repertoires with fewer than 30,000 or more than 120,000 public chains were left out of co-occurrence clustering, as were roughly five repertoires with anomalous nucleotide sharing. In its TCRdb copy, this immuneACCESS table keeps in-frame sequences only and misses some clones. Where compared with another copy, unresolved V genes explain less than half of these, and the others have no known cause. V, J and clone size reflect that table, while D and trimming were determined from the DNA. This sample holds 100,000 to 150,000 clones; roughly 80% were observed only once. About 1.7% of the sample rests with the top ten.

V is pruned by 5 bases and J by 5 bases, leaving 12 bases of the junction without a gene match. Including the terminal cysteine and phenylalanine, the CDR3 comprises 16 residues. The read is trimmed to its CDR3 DNA, 48 bases read in frame from base 1. CDR1 SGHTA and CDR2 FQGNSA were looked up in the germline V gene. The cohort comprised several hundred healthy bone marrow donors. Cohort members were all nominally healthy when sampled, although unrecorded immune exposures were likely present. The donor tested CMV seronegative and was one of the 352 seronegative cohort members. A peripheral blood sample was provided by each donor, and peripheral blood mononuclear cells were used for TCR beta sequencing. Genomic DNA extraction from the blood cell samples was performed with the Qiagen DNeasy Blood Extraction Kit.

The sequence came from a man aged 18 to 29 in good health and CMV-seronegative. Sequenced sample: PBMCs. This chain is built from TRBV7-2 and TRBJ1-1; 9 central nucleotides agree with TRBD1. The CDR3 reads CASSPKGTGRGTEAFF. Here is the DNA: TGTGCCAGCAGCCCAAAGGGGACAGGGAGGGGGACTGAAGCTTTCTTT.